This T cell receptor (beta chain) is drawn from a study of blood T cell repertoires in COVID-19. About the study: Samples of COVID-19 (acute and convalescent) were obtained from the United States, Italy and Spain. Sources were T cells, B-cell-depleted T cells, or PBMCs; the material itself was cDNA or gDNA.

Original methodology: Counts of nucleated cells, estimated from reference gene primer amplification, were obtained. Using immunoSEQ multiplex PCR, the repertoire was profiled, and TCRdb retains in-frame clones only, with some absent. V and J calls and clone size follow that table, whereas D and trimming were derived from the DNA. The sample comprises 200,000 to 250,000 clones, approximately 84% of which are singletons, and around 7.3% rests with the top ten. Germline assignment: CDR1 SGDLS and CDR2 YYNGEE. The germline V and J ends were trimmed by 6 bases and 1 base, with 12 bases remaining between them. The CDR3 totals 14 residues.

This receptor was taken from a woman in her forties or fifties with active or convalescent COVID-19. The sample was peripheral blood. V and J are TRBV9 and TRBJ2-3; D call uncertain. This CDR3 reads CASTPFGGTDTQYF. CDR3 DNA: TGTGCCAGCACCCCGTTTGGAGGCACAGATACGCAGTATTTT.